This is a list of T cell receptor beta chains from one sample in a study of blood T cell repertoires in COVID-19. Sequencing was performed with immunoSEQ multiplex PCR; in TCRdb, only in-frame clones are kept and a portion is missing. The sample holds 120,000 or so clones, roughly 80% seen once. Sequencing was done on a sample of peripheral blood. The receptors were gathered from a human donor in a cohort sampled during active COVID-19. Each CDR3 is given with its conserved first and last residue. Fields, in order: CDR3 protein, CDR3 DNA, J gene, clone size, D gene, V gene. D genes are given only for firm matches. A row's size may be missing; if present it is once, few, many or a size class.

CDR3 protein: CASSFPSTGISHEQYF; CDR3 DNA: TGTGCCAGCAGCTTCCCTTCGACAGGGATCAGTCACGAGCAGTACTTC; J gene: TRBJ2-7; clone size: NA; D gene: TRBD1; V gene: TRBV28
CDR3 protein: CASSEGLFYEQYF; CDR3 DNA: TGCGCCAGCAGTGAAGGACTTTTCTACGAGCAGTACTTC; J gene: TRBJ2-7; clone size: NA; D gene: NA; V gene: TRBV10-2
CDR3 protein: CASKYNSGANVLTF; CDR3 DNA: TGTGCCAGCAAGTACAACTCTGGGGCCAACGTCCTGACTTTC; J gene: TRBJ2-6; clone size: NA; D gene: NA; V gene: TRBV6-6
CDR3 protein: CASSPGTSGEKLFF; CDR3 DNA: TGTGCCAGCAGCCCCGGGACATCGGGCGAAAAACTGTTTTTT; J gene: TRBJ1-4; clone size: NA; D gene: NA; V gene: TRBV5-4
CDR3 protein: CASSVGGRENSPLHF; CDR3 DNA: TGTGCCAGCAGCGTAGGAGGGCGTGAAAATTCACCCCTCCACTTT; J gene: TRBJ1-6; clone size: NA; D gene: NA; V gene: TRBV9
CDR3 protein: CATSDRDRANTEAFF; CDR3 DNA: TGTGCCACCAGTGACCGAGACAGGGCCAACACTGAAGCTTTCTTT; J gene: TRBJ1-1; clone size: few; D gene: TRBD1; V gene: TRBV24-1
CDR3 protein: CASSQAQTGNYGYTF; CDR3 DNA: TGTGCCAGCAGCCAAGCGCAGACGGGAAACTATGGCTACACCTTC; J gene: TRBJ1-2; clone size: NA; D gene: NA; V gene: TRBV3-1/TRBV3-2
CDR3 protein: CASSLAVGQYEQYF; CDR3 DNA: TGTGCCAGCAGCTTGGCCGTGGGACAGTACGAGCAGTACTTC; J gene: TRBJ2-7; clone size: NA; D gene: TRBD1; V gene: TRBV5-4
CDR3 protein: CASSMAELANKGEQFF; CDR3 DNA: TGTGCCAGTAGTATGGCCGAACTAGCGAATAAGGGTGAGCAGTTCTTC; J gene: TRBJ2-1; clone size: once; D gene: TRBD2; V gene: TRBV19
CDR3 protein: CASSEREGGYEQYF; CDR3 DNA: TGTGCCAGCAGCGAGCGGGAGGGCGGTTACGAGCAGTACTTC; J gene: TRBJ2-7; clone size: NA; D gene: TRBD2; V gene: TRBV4-2
CDR3 protein: CASSLGPEQYF; CDR3 DNA: TGTGCCAGCAGTTTAGGCCCCGAGCAGTACTTC; J gene: TRBJ2-7; clone size: NA; D gene: NA; V gene: TRBV28
CDR3 protein: CASSSAGGQPSGNTIYF; CDR3 DNA: TGTGCCAGCAGCTCCGCAGGGGGGCAACCATCTGGAAACACCATATATTTT; J gene: TRBJ1-3; clone size: NA; D gene: TRBD1; V gene: TRBV5-8
CDR3 protein: CASSVGGMNTEAFF; CDR3 DNA: TGTGCCAGCAGCGTAGGGGGCATGAACACTGAAGCTTTCTTT; J gene: TRBJ1-1; clone size: NA; D gene: NA; V gene: TRBV9
CDR3 protein: CASSGKGLAGLDTQYF; CDR3 DNA: TGCGCCAGCAGCGGAAAGGGACTAGCGGGGTTGGATACGCAGTATTTT; J gene: TRBJ2-3; clone size: NA; D gene: TRBD2; V gene: TRBV4-1
CDR3 protein: CASSLGLAESTDTQYF; CDR3 DNA: TGCGCCAGCAGCTTGGGACTAGCGGAAAGCACAGATACGCAGTATTTT; J gene: TRBJ2-3; clone size: NA; D gene: TRBD2; V gene: TRBV5-1
CDR3 protein: CASSELRGQPQHF; CDR3 DNA: TGTGCCAGCAGTGAGCTCAGGGGGCAGCCCCAGCATTTT; J gene: TRBJ1-5; clone size: NA; D gene: TRBD1; V gene: TRBV6-1
CDR3 protein: CASSPLGGSGGYGYTF; CDR3 DNA: TGTGCCAGCAGTCCGCTAGGAGGTTCCGGGGGCTATGGCTACACCTTC; J gene: TRBJ1-2; clone size: NA; D gene: NA; V gene: TRBV27
CDR3 protein: CASSSGRGQAEVNGYTF; CDR3 DNA: TGTGCCAGCAGCTCGGGGCGGGGACAGGCAGAGGTTAATGGCTACACCTTC; J gene: TRBJ1-2; clone size: NA; D gene: TRBD1; V gene: TRBV5-4
CDR3 protein: CASSPTSGTHSGNTIYF; CDR3 DNA: TGTGCCAGCAGCCCAACCTCCGGGACACACTCTGGAAACACCATATATTTT; J gene: TRBJ1-3; clone size: NA; D gene: NA; V gene: TRBV3-1/TRBV3-2
CDR3 protein: CASSLDRGTEAFF; CDR3 DNA: TGTGCCAGCAGCTTAGATAGGGGGACTGAAGCTTTCTTT; J gene: TRBJ1-1; clone size: NA; D gene: NA; V gene: TRBV7-9
CDR3 protein: CASSYRPQETQYF; CDR3 DNA: TGTGCCAGCAGTTACAGACCCCAAGAGACCCAGTACTTC; J gene: TRBJ2-5; clone size: NA; D gene: NA; V gene: TRBV12-3/TRBV12-4
CDR3 protein: CASSQDPGLAREQYF; CDR3 DNA: TGCGCCAGCAGCCAAGATCCGGGACTAGCGAGAGAGCAGTACTTC; J gene: TRBJ2-7; clone size: NA; D gene: TRBD2; V gene: TRBV4-1
CDR3 protein: CASGTRRHEQYF; CDR3 DNA: TGTGCCAGCGGGACTAGGCGCCACGAGCAGTACTTC; J gene: TRBJ2-7; clone size: NA; D gene: TRBD2; V gene: TRBV12-3/TRBV12-4
CDR3 protein: CASSPMRGQSNQPQHF; CDR3 DNA: TGTGCCAGCAGTCCGATGAGGGGGCAAAGCAATCAGCCCCAGCATTTT; J gene: TRBJ1-5; clone size: NA; D gene: TRBD1; V gene: TRBV28
CDR3 protein: CASSEALLAGEGNEQYF; CDR3 DNA: TGTGCCAGCAGTGAAGCGCTTCTAGCGGGCGAAGGTAACGAGCAGTACTTC; J gene: TRBJ2-7; clone size: NA; D gene: TRBD2; V gene: TRBV2
CDR3 protein: CASSPGTGILNTEAFF; CDR3 DNA: TGTGCCAGCAGCCCCGGGACAGGGATATTGAACACTGAAGCTTTCTTT; J gene: TRBJ1-1; clone size: once; D gene: TRBD1; V gene: TRBV5-6
CDR3 protein: CASSQHTTGSGNTIYF; CDR3 DNA: TGCGCCAGCAGCCAGCACACAACGGGCTCTGGAAACACCATATATTTT; J gene: TRBJ1-3; clone size: once; D gene: NA; V gene: TRBV4-1
CDR3 protein: CASLGTGDNSPLHF; CDR3 DNA: TGTGCCAGCCTCGGGACAGGGGATAATTCACCCCTCCACTTT; J gene: TRBJ1-6; clone size: NA; D gene: TRBD1; V gene: TRBV6-5
CDR3 protein: CASSLVGRGPTYNSPLHF; CDR3 DNA: TGTGCCAGCAGCTTAGTAGGAAGGGGGCCCACCTATAATTCACCCCTCCACTTT; J gene: TRBJ1-6; clone size: NA; D gene: TRBD1; V gene: TRBV11-2
CDR3 protein: CASSQPLTSGTYEQYF; CDR3 DNA: TGTGCCAGCAGCCAACCTCTCACTAGCGGGACCTACGAGCAGTACTTC; J gene: TRBJ2-7; clone size: NA; D gene: TRBD2; V gene: TRBV14
CDR3 protein: CASSPPGGHEQYF; CDR3 DNA: TGTGCCAGCAGCCCCCCAGGGGGTCACGAGCAGTACTTC; J gene: TRBJ2-7; clone size: NA; D gene: TRBD1; V gene: TRBV5-5
CDR3 protein: CATGTDEYEQYF; CDR3 DNA: TGTGCCACCGGGACAGACGAATACGAGCAGTACTTC; J gene: TRBJ2-7; clone size: NA; D gene: TRBD1; V gene: TRBV2
CDR3 protein: CASSFFRREIEQFF; CDR3 DNA: TGTGCCAGCAGTTTCTTCAGGCGGGAAATTGAGCAGTTCTTC; J gene: TRBJ2-1; clone size: NA; D gene: NA; V gene: TRBV6-5
CDR3 protein: CASSPGGIHEQYF; CDR3 DNA: TGTGCCAGCAGCCCGGGGGGTATTCACGAGCAGTACTTC; J gene: TRBJ2-7; clone size: NA; D gene: TRBD2; V gene: TRBV6-6
CDR3 protein: CASSPPSGGPRLF; CDR3 DNA: TGTGCCAGCTCACCACCTAGCGGGGGTCCCCGCCTCTTC; J gene: TRBJ2-1; clone size: NA; D gene: TRBD2; V gene: TRBV18